There are many counts of the clone carrying this TCR beta chain. Antigen: not known. This sample was taken from a study of T cells in Graves' hyperthyroidism and ophthalmopathy. Findings and caveats of the study: Most thyroid clonotypes that were expanded above 0.001 also turned up in blood.

Amplification yielded TCR beta CDR3 regions, with RNA transcripts as the source. TCR CDR3 regions were first amplified by RT-PCR with HTBI primers. In TCRdb, the multiplex PCR reads were re-called with MiXCR into one record per CDR3 protein. The data hold fewer than 650,000 distinct CDR3 sequences, with around 43% observed a single time. Trimming pared 4 bases from V and 9 bases from J, leaving 25 bases between. CDR1 is SGHRS and CDR2 is YFSETQ in the germline V gene. CDR3 length equals 16 residues. Exclusion of a patient resulted from uncontrolled infection, other autoimmune disease, pregnancy or lactation. Clinical symptoms, serum thyroxine, TRAb, thyroid ultrasound and orbital computed tomography informed diagnoses.

The sample consisted of peripheral blood or thyroid tissue (not recorded which). This chain uses TRBV5-1 with TRBJ2-5; possibly TRBD2 for D (5 bases). The sequence derives from an adult woman with Graves' disease, either hyperthyroidism or ophthalmopathy (not recorded which). CDR3 amino acids: CASSHRGGVSELAQYF. CDR3 sequence (DNA): TGCGCCAGCAGCCACCGCGGAGGCGTTAGTGAATTGGCCCAGTACTTC.